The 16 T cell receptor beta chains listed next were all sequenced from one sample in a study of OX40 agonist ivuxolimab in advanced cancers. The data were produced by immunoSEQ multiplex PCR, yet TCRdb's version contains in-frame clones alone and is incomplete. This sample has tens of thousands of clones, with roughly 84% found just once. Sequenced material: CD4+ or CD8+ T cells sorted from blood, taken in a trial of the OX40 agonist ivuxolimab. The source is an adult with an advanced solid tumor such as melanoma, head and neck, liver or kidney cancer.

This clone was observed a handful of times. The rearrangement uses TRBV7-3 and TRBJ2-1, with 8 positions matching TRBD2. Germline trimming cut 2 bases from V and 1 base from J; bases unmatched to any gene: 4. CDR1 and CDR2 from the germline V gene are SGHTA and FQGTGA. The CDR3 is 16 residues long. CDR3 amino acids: CASSLLAGTSYNEQFF. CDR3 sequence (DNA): TGTGCCAGCAGCTTACTAGCGGGCACATCCTACAATGAGCAGTTCTTC.

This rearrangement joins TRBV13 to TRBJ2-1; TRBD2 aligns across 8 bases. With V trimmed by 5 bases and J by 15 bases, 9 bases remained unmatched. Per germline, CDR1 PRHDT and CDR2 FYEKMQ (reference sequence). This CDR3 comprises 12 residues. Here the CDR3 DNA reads TGTGCCAGCAGCGCACCAACCGGGACTAGGTTCTTC. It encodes CASSAPTGTRFF. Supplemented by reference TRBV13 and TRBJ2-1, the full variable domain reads AAGVIQSPRHLIKEKRETATLKCYPIPRHDTVYWYQQGPGQDPQFLISFYEKMQSDKGSIPDRFSAQQFSDYHSELNMSSLELGDSALYFCASSAPTGTRFFGPGTRLTVL.

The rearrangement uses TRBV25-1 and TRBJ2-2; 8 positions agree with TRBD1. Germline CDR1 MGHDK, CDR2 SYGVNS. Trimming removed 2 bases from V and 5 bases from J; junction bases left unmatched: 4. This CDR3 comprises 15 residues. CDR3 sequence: CASSEQGAETGELFF. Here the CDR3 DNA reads TGTGCCAGCAGTGAACAGGGGGCTGAAACCGGGGAGCTGTTTTTT.

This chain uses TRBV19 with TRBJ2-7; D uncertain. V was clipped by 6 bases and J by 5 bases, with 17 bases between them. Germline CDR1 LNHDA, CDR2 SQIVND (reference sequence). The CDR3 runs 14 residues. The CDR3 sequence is CASSEHAALDEQYF. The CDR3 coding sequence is TGTGCCAGTAGCGAACACGCTGCGCTCGACGAGCAGTACTTC.

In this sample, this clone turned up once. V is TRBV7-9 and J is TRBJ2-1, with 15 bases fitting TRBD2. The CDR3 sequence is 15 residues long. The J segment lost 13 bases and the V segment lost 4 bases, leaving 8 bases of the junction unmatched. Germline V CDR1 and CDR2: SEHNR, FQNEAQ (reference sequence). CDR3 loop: CASSSGLAGGLEQFF. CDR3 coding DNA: TGTGCCAGCAGCTCCGGACTAGCGGGAGGGCTAGAACAGTTCTTC.

The CDR3 coding sequence is TGTGCCAGCAGTCTAGCGGGCCTTAGCTCCTACAATGAGCAGTTCTTC. Its protein product is CASSLAGLSSYNEQFF. The chain joins TRBV2 to TRBJ2-1, with 8 bases identical to TRBD2. Unmatched junction bases numbered 6, after V lost 5 bases and J lost 0 bases. This CDR3 has 16 amino acids. Germline V lookup: CDR1 SNHLY, CDR2 FYNNEI.

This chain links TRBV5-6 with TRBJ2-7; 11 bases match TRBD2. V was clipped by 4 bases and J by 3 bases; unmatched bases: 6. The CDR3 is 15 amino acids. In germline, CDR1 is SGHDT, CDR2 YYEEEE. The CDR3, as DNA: TGTGCCAGCAGCAAACTAGCGGGAGTTATCTACGAGCAGTACTTC. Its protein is CASSKLAGVIYEQYF.

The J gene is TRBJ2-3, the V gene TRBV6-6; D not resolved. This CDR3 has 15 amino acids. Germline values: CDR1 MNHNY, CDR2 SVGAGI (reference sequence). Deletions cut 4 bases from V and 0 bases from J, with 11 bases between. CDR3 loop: CASSFRGTSTDTQYF. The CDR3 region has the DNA TGTGCCAGCAGTTTTCGCGGCACTAGCACAGATACGCAGTATTTT.

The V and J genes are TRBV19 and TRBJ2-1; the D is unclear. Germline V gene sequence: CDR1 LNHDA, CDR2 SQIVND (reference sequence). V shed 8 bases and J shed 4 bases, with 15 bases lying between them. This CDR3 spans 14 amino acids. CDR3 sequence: CASAVGDKYNEQFF. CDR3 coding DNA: TGTGCCAGTGCGGTGGGCGACAAGTACAATGAGCAGTTCTTC. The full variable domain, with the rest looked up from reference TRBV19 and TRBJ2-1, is DGGITQSPKYLFRKEGQNVTLSCEQNLNHDAMYWYRQDPGQGLRLIYYSQIVNDFQKGDIAEGYSVSREKKESFPLTVTSAQKNPTAFYLCASAVGDKYNEQFFGPGTRLTVL.

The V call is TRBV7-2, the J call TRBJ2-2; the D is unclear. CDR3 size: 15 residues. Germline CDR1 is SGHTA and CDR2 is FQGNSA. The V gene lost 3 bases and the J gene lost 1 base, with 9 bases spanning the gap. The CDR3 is CASSLRLGNTGELFF. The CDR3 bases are TGTGCCAGCAGCTTGAGGCTAGGGAACACCGGGGAGCTGTTTTTT.

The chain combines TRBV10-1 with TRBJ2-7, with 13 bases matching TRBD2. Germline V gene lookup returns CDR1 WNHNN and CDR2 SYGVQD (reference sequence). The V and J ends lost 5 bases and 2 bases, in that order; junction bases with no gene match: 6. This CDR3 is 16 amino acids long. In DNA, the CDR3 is TGCGCCAGCAGTAACTACGGGACTAGCGGGACCTACGAGCAGTACTTC. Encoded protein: CASSNYGTSGTYEQYF.

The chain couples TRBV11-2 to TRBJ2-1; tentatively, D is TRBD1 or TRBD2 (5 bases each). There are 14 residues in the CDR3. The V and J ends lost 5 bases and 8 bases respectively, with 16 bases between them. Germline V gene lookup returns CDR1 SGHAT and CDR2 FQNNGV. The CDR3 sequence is CASSRPGPYHEQFF. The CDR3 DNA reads TGTGCCAGCAGCCGCCCGGGACCCTATCATGAGCAGTTCTTC.

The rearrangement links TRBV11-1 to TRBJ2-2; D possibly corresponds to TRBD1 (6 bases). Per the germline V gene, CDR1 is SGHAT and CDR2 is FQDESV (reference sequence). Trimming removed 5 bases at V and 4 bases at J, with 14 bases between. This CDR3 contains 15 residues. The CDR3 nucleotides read TGTGCCAGCAGCGTAGGGGGTTCGGGCACCGGGGAGCTGTTTTTT. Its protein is CASSVGGSGTGELFF.

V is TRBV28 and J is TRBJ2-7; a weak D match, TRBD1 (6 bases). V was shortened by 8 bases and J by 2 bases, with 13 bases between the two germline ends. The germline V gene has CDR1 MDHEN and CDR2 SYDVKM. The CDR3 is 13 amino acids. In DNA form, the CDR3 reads TGTGCCAGCCACTCGACAGGTACCTACGAGCAGTACTTC. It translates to CASHSTGTYEQYF.

The CDR3 is CASSIYRGITHIQYF. The CDR3 nucleotides are TGTGCCAGTAGTATTTACAGGGGTATTACTCACATTCAGTACTTC. This sequence joins TRBV19 and TRBJ2-4; TRBD1 matches 7 bases. Per germline, CDR1 LNHDA and CDR2 SQIVND (reference sequence). CDR3 length equals 15 residues. J gave up 8 bases and V 3 bases, and 10 bases lay outside the gene matches.

CDR3 residues: CASSQEGSDEQFF. CDR3 DNA: TGCGCCAGCAGCCAAGAGGGTAGCGATGAGCAGTTCTTC. V usage is TRBV4-3 and J usage is TRBJ2-1; D perhaps matches TRBD2 (5 bases). V gave up 0 bases and J gave up 8 bases, with 8 bases separating them. CDR1 is LGHNA, CDR2 YSLEER, per germline. The CDR3 runs to 13 residues.